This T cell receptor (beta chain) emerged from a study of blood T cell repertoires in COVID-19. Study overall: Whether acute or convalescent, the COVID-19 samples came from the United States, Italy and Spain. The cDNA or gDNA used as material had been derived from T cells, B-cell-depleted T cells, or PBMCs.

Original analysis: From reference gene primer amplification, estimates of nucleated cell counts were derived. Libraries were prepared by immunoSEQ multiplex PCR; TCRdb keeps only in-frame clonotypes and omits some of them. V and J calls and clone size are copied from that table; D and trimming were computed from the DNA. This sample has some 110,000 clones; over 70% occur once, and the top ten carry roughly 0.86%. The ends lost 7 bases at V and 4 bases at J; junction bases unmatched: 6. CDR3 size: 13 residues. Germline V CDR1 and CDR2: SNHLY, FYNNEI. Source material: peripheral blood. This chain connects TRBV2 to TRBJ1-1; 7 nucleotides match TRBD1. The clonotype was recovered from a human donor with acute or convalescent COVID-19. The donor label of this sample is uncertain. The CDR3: CASISGTATEAFF. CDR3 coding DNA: TGTGCCAGCATCTCCGGGACAGCCACTGAAGCTTTCTTT.